The 8 T cell receptor beta chains presented below share a single source sample, sequenced in a study of glioma-infiltrating T cells after dendritic cell vaccination. The time point: after dendritic cell vaccination, including at tumor progression/relapse. Profiled with immunoSEQ multiplex PCR; TCRdb holds only in-frame clones, not every one. This table holds 90,000 to 140,000 clones, around 90% found once. Sequenced here: blood, sampled after dendritic cell vaccination. Receptor source: a human donor with glioblastoma.

This clone was observed a handful of times. The same CDR3 arises from other DNA sequences in this sample as well. V usage is TRBV5-1 and J usage is TRBJ2-5; possibly TRBD2 for D (6 bases). V gave up 0 bases and J gave up 3 bases, with 9 bases separating them. Germline V gives CDR1 SGHRS, CDR2 YFSETQ. The CDR3 runs 14 residues. The CDR3 region is CASSLAGGEETQYF. The CDR3 DNA is TGCGCCAGCAGCTTGGCCGGCGGGGAAGAGACCCAGTACTTC.

This rearrangement joins TRBV7-9 to TRBJ2-2; possibly TRBD2 for D (5 bases). CDR1 and CDR2 from the germline V gene are SEHNR and FQNEAQ (reference sequence). The CDR3 totals 12 residues. Trimming took off 5 bases at V and 5 bases at J, with 6 bases between the two ends. The CDR3: CASSPGTGELFF. As DNA, the CDR3 is TGTGCCAGCAGCCCGGGGACCGGGGAGCTGTTTTTT.

The rearrangement joins TRBV7-9 to TRBJ1-5; 11 nucleotides match TRBD1. This CDR3 has 17 amino acids. Germline CDR1 and CDR2: SEHNR and FQNEAQ (reference sequence). Trimming cost V 5 bases and J 7 bases; bases outside gene matches: 13. The CDR3 protein is CASSDRARDRGRQPQHF. The CDR3, as DNA: TGTGCCAGCAGCGATAGGGCCCGGGACAGGGGGAGGCAGCCCCAGCATTTT.

V gene TRBV5-1 combines with J gene TRBJ2-3; TRBD1 matches 11 bases. The CDR3 extends over 15 amino acids. The V segment lost 2 bases and the J segment 5 bases; nucleotides outside the gene matches: 4. Germline V CDR1 and CDR2: SGHRS, YFSETQ. CDR3 nucleotide sequence: TGCGCCAGCAGCTTCGGGGGACAGGGGGGAGATACGCAGTATTTT. Its protein is CASSFGGQGGDTQYF. The full variable domain, completed using reference TRBV5-1 and TRBJ2-3, is KAGVTQTPRYLIKTRGQQVTLSCSPISGHRSVSWYQQTPGQGLQFLFEYFSETQRNKGNFPGRFSGRQFSNSRSEMNVSTLELGDSALYLCASSFGGQGGDTQYFGPGTRLTVL.

This chain links TRBV2 with TRBJ1-6; D is ambiguous. V was cut by 3 bases and J by 7 bases, with 7 bases left in between. This CDR3 spans 13 amino acids. Germline CDR1 SNHLY, CDR2 FYNNEI. The CDR3, as DNA: TGTGCCAGCAGTGAGTCGGGAAATTCACCCCTCCACTTT. This encodes CASSESGNSPLHF. The full variable domain, with the rest looked up from reference TRBV2 and TRBJ1-6, is EPEVTQTPSHQVTQMGQEVILRCVPISNHLYFYWYRQILGQKVEFLVSFYNNEISEKSEIFDDQFSVERPDGSNFTLKIRSTKLEDSAMYFCASSESGNSPLHFGNGTRLTVT.

CDR3 sequence reads: CASSVDGTGESDYGYTF. DNA of the CDR3: TGTGCCAGCAGTGTCGATGGGACAGGGGAGTCGGACTATGGCTACACCTTC. The rearrangement links TRBV2 to TRBJ1-2; 10 positions match TRBD1. The CDR3 length is 17 residues. Germline V gene lookup returns CDR1 SNHLY and CDR2 FYNNEI. Trimming at V came to 4 bases and at J to 3 bases, leaving 11 bases not matched to a gene.

This chain joins TRBV30 and TRBJ1-3, with D unclear. Germline V gene data show CDR1 as GTSNPN and CDR2 as SVGIG (reference sequence). Trimming stripped 4 bases from V and 3 bases from J, with 4 bases between. The CDR3 spans 11 residues. The DNA of the CDR3 is TGTGCCTGGACAGTTGGAAACACCATATATTTT. Translation: CAWTVGNTIYF.

The gene calls are TRBV4-1 and TRBJ1-5; D is undetermined. The CDR3 is 13 residues long. CDR1 is MGHRA, CDR2 YSYEKL, per germline. With 5 bases removed from V and 5 bases from J, the gap between germline ends came to 10 bases. The DNA of the CDR3 is TGCGCCAGCAGCGGCGAGGTGTATCAGCCCCAGCATTTT. Encoded protein: CASSGEVYQPQHF.